This T cell receptor (beta chain) was sequenced in a study of T cell repertoires in cytomegalovirus infection. Across the whole study: Carrying CMV and the relevant HLA type showed in public TCR beta signatures.

Points on this clonotype: Its antigen remains unknown.

Study findings and constraints: Totalled public TCR beta family frequency picked out people who carried CMV plus the relevant HLA. Ex vivo, HLA-C-restricted CMV-specific TCR beta clonotypes prevailed over the rest of the response.

CDR1 and CDR2 (germline): MGHRA, YSYEKL. The CDR3 loop spans 15 amino acids. The V gene lost 5 bases and the J gene lost 0 bases, with 10 bases spanning the gap. One entry per CDR3 protein results from TCRdb running MiXCR on the reads. Among about 770,000 distinct CDR3 sequences listed, almost 30% were seen once. The chain is built from TRBV4-1 and TRBJ2-2; perhaps TRBD1 as D (6 bases). This sample comprised cultured CD8+ T cells from PBMCs, obtained from culture after CMV antigen stimulation. The sequence derives from a human donor in good health (CMV status not recorded). Some clones in this sample may be carry-over from other donors' samples. In DNA form, the CDR3 reads TGCGCCAGCAGCATGAGGGGGTCGAACACCGGGGAGCTGTTTTTT. The encoded protein is CASSMRGSNTGELFF.